Below are 7 T cell receptor beta chains sequenced from a single sample in a study of blood T cell repertoires in COVID-19. Data came from immunoSEQ multiplex PCR; TCRdb stores just in-frame clones and leaves some out. Of hundreds of thousands of clones in the sample, 75% to 85% are singletons; the top ten hold 9.5% to 15%. The sequencing input was peripheral blood. These receptors originate from a woman aged 55-69 years with active or convalescent COVID-19.

This clone was picked up one time. The J gene is TRBJ1-1, the V gene TRBV5-4, with TRBD1 matching over 8 bases. Germline V CDR1 and CDR2: SGHNT, YYREEE (reference sequence). The CDR3 runs 13 residues. V trimming: 4 bases; J trimming: 9 bases; junction bases outside the gene matches: 8. The CDR3 loop is CASSAGQGGKAFF. The DNA for the CDR3 is TGTGCCAGCAGCGCTGGACAGGGTGGAAAAGCTTTCTTT.

This clone came up a few times. The chain uses TRBV4-1 and TRBJ1-5; no clear D. The CDR3 extends over 17 amino acids. Germline-derived CDR1 and CDR2 are MGHRA and YSYEKL. V was trimmed by 4 bases and J by 0 bases, leaving 16 bases between them. The CDR3 nucleotides are TGCGCCAGCAGCCCCCTCGGTCCGGGTTATAGCAATCAGCCCCAGCATTTT. Translating gives CASSPLGPGYSNQPQHF.

This sequence joins TRBV3-1 (or the pseudogene TRBV3-2) and TRBJ2-1, with 8 bases lining up with TRBD1. Trimming took 2 bases from V and 4 from J; bases not matched to a gene: 4. The CDR3 consists of 15 residues. Germline assignment: CDR1 LGHDT and CDR2 YNNKEL (reference sequence). CDR3 residues: CASSQPGQVYNEQFF. For the CDR3, the DNA is TGTGCCAGCAGCCAACCGGGACAGGTATACAATGAGCAGTTCTTC.

The gene calls are TRBV5-1 and TRBJ2-7; 8 bases match TRBD1. Per germline, CDR1 SGHRS and CDR2 YFSETQ. The junction had 7 bases not matched to a gene; V was cut back by 0 bases and J by 5 bases. This CDR3 contains 15 residues. In DNA form, the CDR3 reads TGCGCCAGCAGCTTGGTAGGACAGGGTTCAAACGAGCAGTACTTC. As protein: CASSLVGQGSNEQYF.

The gene calls are TRBV27 and TRBJ2-5; D is possibly TRBD2 (6 bases). V shed 2 bases and J shed 3 bases, with 16 bases lying between them. Germline CDR1 MNHEY, CDR2 SMNVEV (reference sequence). The CDR3 has 16 amino acids. The CDR3 sequence is CASSLLGQAGKETQYF. The CDR3, as DNA: TGTGCCAGCAGTTTACTGGGCCAGGCGGGGAAAGAGACCCAGTACTTC.

The chain is built from TRBV7-8 and TRBJ2-5; maybe TRBD1 (5 bases). The CDR3 contains 13 residues. V gave up 8 bases and J gave up 4 bases, with 14 bases separating them. Germline V lookup: CDR1 SGHVS, CDR2 FQNEAQ. The CDR3 reads CASCQGKRETQYF. CDR3 coding DNA: TGTGCCAGCTGTCAGGGCAAGCGAGAGACCCAGTACTTC.

This chain connects TRBV5-1 to TRBJ2-5; TRBD2 matches at 10 bases. The junction had 7 bases not matched to a gene; V was cut back by 4 bases and J by 1 base. Germline CDR1 reads SGHRS; CDR2 reads YFSETQ. The CDR3 sequence is 16 residues long. CDR3 protein: CASSATLAGFQETQYF. For the CDR3, the DNA is TGCGCCAGCAGCGCGACACTAGCGGGGTTCCAAGAGACCCAGTACTTC.